This T cell receptor beta chain was captured in a study of response to subunit inactivated influenza vaccine. TCRdb analysed the RT-PCR reads with MiXCR anew, one entry per CDR3 protein. The data contain more than 450,000 distinct CDR3 sequences, about 11% of them singletons. CDR1 and CDR2 from the germline V gene are MNHEY and SVGEGT. The CDR3 contains 16 residues. Trimming cost V 8 bases and J 3 bases; bases outside gene matches: 7. This clonotype was seen only a few times. These same data were also listed under a study on T cells expressing NK-cell markers. That source adds: Beta-chain TCR cDNA was generated via 5'RACE template switching with UMIs. There were seven HCMV-seropositive donors and one seronegative donor among the eight sequenced. CD8+ T cells in six donors included dominant NKG2C+ clonotypes at roughly 1.0-7.0%. These clonotypes additionally ranked first within the CD3+CD56-NKG2C+ fraction of a few donors.

Sequencing used PBMCs from blood, obtained on the day of vaccination. The source is a man aged 50 to 60 who received an inactivated influenza vaccine. The V and J genes are TRBV6-2 or TRBV6-3 and TRBJ2-6; 10 nucleotides align to TRBD1. DNA for the CDR3: TGTGCCAGCCATCGACAGGGGGCATATGGGGCCAACGTCCTGACTTTC. Amino acids: CASHRQGAYGANVLTF.